These 13 T cell receptor beta chains were sequenced from one sample in a study of blood T cell repertoires in COVID-19. Method: immunoSEQ multiplex PCR; TCRdb's copy keeps in-frame clones and lacks some. The data hold roughly 380,000 clones, with roughly 87% observed a single time. Sequencing used PBMCs or T cells enriched from blood (not recorded which). The origin of the receptors is a woman aged 30 to 39 who had recovered from COVID-19.

The chain uses TRBV18 and TRBJ1-1; TRBD1 might be the D (5 bases). V was cut by 3 bases and J by 0 bases, with 11 bases left in between. The CDR3 loop spans 15 amino acids. CDR1 and CDR2 from the germline V gene are KGHSH and LQKENI. In DNA, the CDR3 is TGTGCCAGCTCACCTTACGTGGACATGAACACTGAAGCTTTCTTT. Translated: CASSPYVDMNTEAFF.

The CDR3 sequence: CASSSGFFENEQYF. The CDR3 nucleotides read TGTGCCAGCAGTTCGGGGTTCTTCGAAAACGAGCAGTACTTC. The V and J genes are TRBV28 and TRBJ2-7; D perhaps matches TRBD2 (5 bases). The germline V gene has CDR1 MDHEN and CDR2 SYDVKM. The V gene lost 4 bases and the J gene lost 5 bases, with 15 bases spanning the gap. The CDR3 length is 14 residues.

V usage is TRBV6-1 and J usage is TRBJ1-2, with TRBD1 matching 8 bases. This CDR3 region has 14 residues. V was pared by 2 bases and J by 8 bases, with 7 bases of the junction left unmatched. Germline lookup yields CDR1 MNHNS and CDR2 SASEGT. CDR3 bases: TGTGCCAGCAGTGAAACTGACAGGGGAAAAGGCTACACCTTC. Translating it yields CASSETDRGKGYTF.

The chain recombines TRBV10-3 with TRBJ2-3; 7 bases map to TRBD1. The CDR3 runs to 18 residues. V gave up 6 bases and J gave up 2 bases; unmatched junction bases: 17. CDR1 is ENHRY, CDR2 SYGVKD, per germline. CDR3 sequence reads: CAISATGTAYYPTDTQYF. The CDR3 nucleotides read TGTGCCATCAGCGCAACCGGGACAGCATACTACCCCACAGATACGCAGTATTTT.

The chain has TRBV7-2 and TRBJ1-1, with D unclear. The CDR3 extends over 15 amino acids. V dropped 5 bases and J dropped 4 bases, with 17 bases sitting between them. Germline V gives CDR1 SGHTA, CDR2 FQGNSA. CDR3 nucleotides: TGTGCCAGCAGCCCCCTTGGTTCGGGGTTCACTGAAGCTTTCTTT. This encodes CASSPLGSGFTEAFF.

This clone was found once. The chain employs TRBV6-5 and TRBJ1-3, with 7 bases aligning to TRBD1. Unmatched junction bases numbered 5, after V lost 6 bases and J lost 0 bases. The CDR3 contains 15 residues. Germline lookup yields CDR1 MNHEY and CDR2 SVGAGI. The DNA for the CDR3 is TGTGCCAGCAGCCGGACAGGCCTCTCTGGAAACACCATATATTTT. As protein: CASSRTGLSGNTIYF.

CDR3 protein: CASSVGPMNTEAFF. CDR3 in DNA: TGTGCCAGCAGCGTCGGTCCTATGAACACTGAAGCTTTCTTT. The V call is TRBV9, the J call TRBJ1-1; unclear D gene. Germline loops: CDR1 SGDLS, CDR2 YYNGEE. The CDR3 covers 14 residues. Trimming cost V 2 bases and J 0 bases, with 8 bases left between them. Full variable domain (rest looked up from reference TRBV9 and TRBJ1-1): DSGVTQTPKHLITATGQRVTLRCSPRSGDLSVYWYQQSLDQGLQFLIQYYNGEERAKGNILERFSAQQFPDLHSELNLSSLELGDSALYFCASSVGPMNTEAFFGQGTRLTVV.

The count of this clone is one. This rearrangement joins TRBV19 to TRBJ2-1; 9 nucleotides agree with TRBD2. Per the germline V gene, CDR1 is LNHDA and CDR2 is SQIVND (reference sequence). CDR3 size: 17 residues. The J segment lost 2 bases and the V segment lost 1 base, leaving 6 bases of the junction unmatched. The CDR3, as DNA: TGTGCCAGTAGTATAGCCGGGCAGCGGGAGGCCTACAATGAGCAGTTCTTC. Translated: CASSIAGQREAYNEQFF.

This rearrangement joins TRBV6-6 to TRBJ1-1; TRBD1 is a possible D gene (6 bases). Deletions cut 2 bases from V and 6 bases from J, with 13 bases between. The CDR3 has 14 amino acids. The germline CDR1 and CDR2 sequences are MNHNY and SVGAGI (reference sequence). The CDR3 DNA sequence: TGTGCCAGCAGTTACAAACAGGGTGGGGCTGAAGCTTTCTTT. Amino acid sequence: CASSYKQGGAEAFF.

The genes are TRBV28 and TRBJ2-7; no definite D call. Per the germline V gene, CDR1 is MDHEN and CDR2 is SYDVKM. The V gene lost 2 bases and the J gene lost 4 bases, with 9 bases spanning the gap. The CDR3 extends over 13 amino acids. The CDR3 here is CASSLVPGYEQYF. CDR3 in DNA: TGTGCCAGCAGTTTAGTCCCCGGGTACGAGCAGTACTTC.

V gene TRBV2 combines with J gene TRBJ2-1; tentatively, D is TRBD1 (5 bases). The germline CDR1 and CDR2 sequences are SNHLY and FYNNEI. V gave up 10 bases and J gave up 1 base, with 14 bases separating them. The CDR3 has 14 amino acids. The DNA of the CDR3 is TGTGCCACCCCCAGGGTTCAATCCTACAATGAGCAGTTCTTC. Translation gives CATPRVQSYNEQFF.

This clone came up once. The rearrangement uses TRBV18 and TRBJ2-2; 8 bases are shared with TRBD1. Germline V gene data show CDR1 as KGHSH and CDR2 as LQKENI. The CDR3 consists of 18 residues. Trimming at V came to 3 bases and at J to 2 bases, leaving 11 bases not matched to a gene. CDR3 sequence (DNA): TGTGCCAGCTCACCTAGCCTTGCCGGGACAGGTAACACCGGGGAGCTGTTTTTT. Its protein product is CASSPSLAGTGNTGELFF.

CDR3 DNA: TGTGCCAGCAGTTTAACACAGGGGAGAAATCAGCCCCAGCATTTT. This encodes CASSLTQGRNQPQHF. The rearrangement uses TRBV27 and TRBJ1-5; 7 positions match TRBD1. The CDR3 has 15 residues. CDR1 is MNHEY and CDR2 is SMNVEV in the germline V gene (reference sequence). J was trimmed by 4 bases and V by 2 bases; bases with no gene match: 5.